This T cell receptor beta chain was obtained from a study of blood T cell repertoires in COVID-19. Study-level background: Acute and convalescent COVID-19 specimens originated in the United States, Italy and Spain. Nucleic acid was either cDNA or gDNA, and it came from T cells, B-cell-depleted T cells, or PBMCs.

Original data processing: Estimates of nucleated cell counts were drawn from the amplification of reference gene primers. Assay: immunoSEQ multiplex PCR; the TCRdb copy retains only in-frame clones and omits some. That table supplies the V and J calls and clone size; D and trimming were determined from the DNA. The sample shows about 360,000 clones, more than 70% of them seen only once. This CDR3 has 14 amino acids. The germline V gene encodes CDR1 MNHNY and CDR2 SVGAGI (reference sequence). Trimming removed 0 bases at V and 5 bases at J, with 10 bases between. The gene calls are TRBV6-6 and TRBJ2-5, with a possible D match to TRBD2 (6 bases). The sample was peripheral blood. This receptor was obtained from a man aged 25 to 40 with active or convalescent COVID-19. As DNA, the CDR3 is TGTGCCAGCAGTTACTCTGCAGGGAGGGAGACCCAGTACTTC. Its protein product is CASSYSAGRETQYF.